This T cell receptor beta chain was captured by sequencing in a study of CD8 T cells in Susac syndrome. The authors reverse transcribed roughly 0.5 to 1 ug RNA with random hexamers. A single record per CDR3 protein comes from TCRdb applying MiXCR to the immunoSEQ multiplex PCR reads. The sample holds a few hundred thousand distinct CDR3 sequences, around 96% seen once. TEMRA cells were FACS-enriched, while CD8+ and CD4+ T cells were negatively isolated. Trimming shortened V by 6 bases and J by 4 bases, and 18 bases separated the two germline ends. The germline V gene encodes CDR1 LNHDA and CDR2 SQIVND (reference sequence). The CDR3 contains 15 residues.

The V and J genes are TRBV19 and TRBJ1-1; tentatively, D is TRBD1 (5 bases). The source material was CD4+ T cells from PBMCs. This receptor was obtained from a human donor with multiple sclerosis. The CDR3 here is CASSPLGVGSTEAFF. The CDR3, as DNA: TGTGCCAGTAGCCCTTTGGGGGTCGGGAGCACTGAAGCTTTCTTT. Filled out from reference TRBV19 and TRBJ1-1, the complete variable domain reads DGGITQSPKYLFRKEGQNVTLSCEQNLNHDAMYWYRQDPGQGLRLIYYSQIVNDFQKGDIAEGYSVSREKKESFPLTVTSAQKNPTAFYLCASSPLGVGSTEAFFGQGTRLTVV.